This T cell receptor (beta chain) derives from a study of shared clonotypes between healthy human individuals. The wider study: Researchers assigned three CD4 naive, three CD4 memory, two CD8 naive and one CD8 memory plate to each donor. General study results and limits: Donors were few, which limited the genetic and exposure-history diversity represented.

Per sorted-subset replicate PCR, input was approximately 210 ng DNA, representing tens of thousands of T cell genomes. TCRdb's table, derived via immunoSEQ multiplex PCR, lists solely in-frame clones and lacks some. Of 2 million to 2.5 million clones in the sample, approximately 90% were seen once. As to this clone: Its cognate antigen is unknown.

There are 16 residues in the CDR3. Germline CDR1 SEHNR, CDR2 FQNEAQ (reference sequence). Unmatched junction bases numbered 16, after V lost 5 bases and J lost 8 bases. This sequence was found in a man younger than 35 in good health. Some clones in this sample may be carry-over from other donors' samples. Sequencing was carried out using naive CD4+ T cells from PBMCs. Subset described: CD45RA+ positively selected. The chain is built from TRBV7-9 and TRBJ1-1; 8 bases fit TRBD1. The CDR3 loop reads CASSPGTGGNNWEAFF. The CDR3 region has the DNA TGTGCCAGCAGCCCGGGAACAGGGGGGAATAATTGGGAAGCTTTCTTT.